This T cell receptor (beta chain) was recorded in a study of blood T cell repertoires in COVID-19. Germline V gene data show CDR1 as SGHVS and CDR2 as FQNEAQ. CDR3 length: 17 residues. The trim removed 0 bases at V and 3 bases at J, leaving 4 bases unmatched. The data were produced by immunoSEQ multiplex PCR, yet TCRdb's version contains in-frame clones alone and is incomplete. The repertoire includes approximately 230,000 clones, almost 85% of them detected once, and 15% sits in the top ten. Recruits, aged roughly 18 to 89 years, lived in 24 US areas. Each recovered donor of Cohort 3 presented with two negative PCRs, clearance, or symptom resolution.

The rearrangement joins TRBV7-8 to TRBJ2-1; 11 bases line up with TRBD2. The source material was PBMCs or T cells enriched from blood (not recorded which). This sequence originates from a man aged 40-49 years who had recovered from COVID-19. The CDR3 reads CASSLALAGGVYNEQFF. The CDR3 nucleotides are TGTGCCAGCAGCTTAGCTCTAGCGGGGGGAGTCTACAATGAGCAGTTCTTC.